This is a list of T cell receptor beta chains from one sample in a study of graft-versus-host responses after intestinal transplantation. The protocol was immunoSEQ multiplex PCR, while the TCRdb copy is restricted to in-frame clones and leaves out a portion. The sample lists about 48,000 clones, about nine tenths occurring once. Their antigens are not known. Sequencing was performed on unstimulated CD4+ T cells sorted from spleen or lymph node cells, taken before transplant. The source of these receptors is a human donor who was the organ donor for an intestinal transplant. Each CDR3 is given with its conserved first and last residue. The D gene is left open where the match is weak. The size of a clone is reported for some rows only, either as once, few or many, or as a class for expanded clones.

J	D	size	V	DNA	CDR3
TRBJ1-2	.	few	TRBV28	TGTGCCAGCAGTTTTCGGGACTATGGCTACACCTTC	CASSFRDYGYTF
TRBJ2-7	.	.	TRBV28	TGTGCCAGCAGTTTAGAGGAGTACGAGCAGTACTTC	CASSLEEYEQYF
TRBJ2-7	TRBD2	.	TRBV2	TGTGCCAGCAGTGAAATCCGGTGGGTGCGGGGGTCCTCCTACGAGCAGTACTTC	CASSEIRWVRGSSYEQYF
TRBJ2-7	TRBD2	few	TRBV4-2	TGTGCCAGCAGACTAGCGGGCTCCTACGAGCAGTACTTC	CASRLAGSYEQYF
TRBJ2-7	.	.	TRBV28	TGTGCCACCGTGATCCGGGACCAAGACTCCTACGAGCAGTACTTC	CATVIRDQDSYEQYF
TRBJ2-1	.	.	TRBV4-3	TGCGCCAGCAGCCGGGGCCTCCTACAGAACCGCTATGAGCAGTTCTTC	CASSRGLLQNRYEQFF
TRBJ2-7	.	once	TRBV7-9	TGTGCCAGCAGCTTAGGGCACTTCTACGAGCAGTACTTC	CASSLGHFYEQYF
TRBJ1-1	TRBD1	once	TRBV6-6	TGTGCCAGCAGGGACAGGGGGCGGGACACTGAAGCTTTCTTT	CASRDRGRDTEAFF
TRBJ2-6	.	.	TRBV25-1	TGTGCCAGCAGCCCAACTTCCTCTGGGGCCAACGTCCTGACTTTC	CASSPTSSGANVLTF
TRBJ2-5	.	.	TRBV7-2	TGTGCCAGCAGCTTAGAAGGGTCTCGGGGCGGGACCCAGTACTTC	CASSLEGSRGGTQYF
TRBJ2-7	TRBD1	.	TRBV11-3	TGTGCCAGCAGCCCTTCCGGGACAGCCGGCTACGAGCAGTACTTC	CASSPSGTAGYEQYF
TRBJ2-7	.	.	TRBV28	TGTGCCAGCACTAGACAGGCCCACTCCTACGAGCAGTACTTC	CASTRQAHSYEQYF
TRBJ2-2	TRBD1	.	TRBV4-3	TGCGCCAGCAGCCAAGTCCGTGGACAGGACACCACCGGGGAGCTGTTTTTT	CASSQVRGQDTTGELFF
TRBJ2-5	.	.	TRBV29-1	TGCAGCGTTGAGGGGGGCGGGTCCCAGTACTTC	CSVEGGGSQYF
TRBJ1-1	.	.	TRBV5-4	TGTGCCAGCAGCTTGAAGGGAGGTAGAAAAGCAGAAGCTTTCTTT	CASSLKGGRKAEAFF
TRBJ1-5	TRBD1	.	TRBV28	TGTGCCAGCAGTTTCGCGGGACAGGGGCCCCCGCCCCAGCATTTT	CASSFAGQGPPPQHF
TRBJ1-4	.	.	TRBV11-2	TGTGCCAGCAGCTTAGCGCCCCAGCCTAATGAAAAACTGTTTTTT	CASSLAPQPNEKLFF
TRBJ2-1	TRBD1	.	TRBV10-3	TGTGCCGTACAACACGCGACAGGGTTGGATGAGCAGTTCTTC	CAVQHATGLDEQFF
TRBJ2-7	TRBD2	.	TRBV27	TGTGCCAGCAGTTTAACTAGCGGCTCCTACGAGCAGTACTTC	CASSLTSGSYEQYF
TRBJ1-6	.	.	TRBV4-1	TGCGCCAGCAGCCAAGGGACGACGAGAACAGTCCACTTT	CASSQGTTRTVHF
TRBJ2-7	.	.	TRBV18	TGTGCCAGCTCACCACGGGGACCCGTCTCCTACGAGCAGTACTTC	CASSPRGPVSYEQYF
TRBJ2-5	TRBD2	few	TRBV19	TGTGCCAGTAGTCGACTAGCGGGAGGGTTTTCCGAGACCCAGTACTTC	CASSRLAGGFSETQYF
TRBJ2-2	TRBD2	.	TRBV7-3	TGTGCCAGCAGCTTAACGGGACTAGCGGGAGCCGGGGAGCTGTTTTTT	CASSLTGLAGAGELFF
TRBJ1-4	.	.	TRBV4-3	TGCGCCAGCAGCCAAGCCGGGAACAGTGAAAAACTGTTTTTT	CASSQAGNSEKLFF